The sequence of this TCR beta chain was determined in a study of blood T cell repertoires in COVID-19. Data came from immunoSEQ multiplex PCR; TCRdb stores just in-frame clones and leaves some out. Among some 110,000 clones listed, more than 75% were seen once. J was trimmed by 8 bases and V by 5 bases; bases with no gene match: 10. This CDR3 region has 15 residues. Germline CDR1 WSHSY, CDR2 SAAADI. This clonotype was obtained from a man between 60 and 70 years old with acute or convalescent COVID-19. The J gene is TRBJ1-4, the V gene TRBV10-2; 8 nucleotides agree with TRBD1. Input material: peripheral blood. The CDR3 reads CASSLTDRGGEKLFF. The CDR3 nucleotides read TGCGCCAGCAGTCTCACCGACAGGGGAGGAGAAAAACTGTTTTTT.